The 21 T cell receptor beta chains listed next were all sequenced from one sample in a study of response to subunit inactivated influenza vaccine. TCRdb called the RT-PCR reads again in MiXCR, with one record for every CDR3 protein. The sample contains some 550,000 distinct CDR3 sequences, around 25% of which appear only once. This sample also appeared in a second study, on T cells expressing NK-cell markers. This second report adds: In generating TCR beta cDNA, 5'RACE template switching with UMIs was used.

Sequencing was performed on CD4+ T cells sorted from PBMCs, taken 11 to 12 days after vaccination. The receptors originated from a man aged 50 or older who received an inactivated influenza vaccine.

This clonotype was seen a few times. The J gene is TRBJ2-5, the V gene TRBV24-1; D possibly corresponds to TRBD1 (5 bases). From germline, CDR1 is KGHDR and CDR2 SFDVKD. V lost 1 base to trimming and J lost 5 bases, with 13 bases between them. CDR3 size: 15 residues. CDR3 protein: CATSDFGRGAETQYF. The DNA of the CDR3 is TGTGCCACCAGTGATTTTGGAAGGGGCGCGGAGACCCAGTACTTC.

The V and J genes are TRBV7-9 and TRBJ2-5; D remains ambiguous. Trimming shortened V by 3 bases and J by 5 bases, and 13 bases separated the two germline ends. Germline-derived CDR1 and CDR2 are SEHNR and FQNEAQ (reference sequence). The CDR3 length is 14 residues. The DNA for the CDR3 is TGTGCCAGCAGCTTGGGCGTAGTGGTGGAGACCCAGTACTTC. Translating gives CASSLGVVVETQYF.

This clonotype was seen repeatedly, ten times or more. The CDR3, as DNA: TGTGCCAGCAGTGATACTTCGGGAGTCCCCTACAATGAGCAGTTCTTC. Translation: CASSDTSGVPYNEQFF. J is TRBJ2-1 and V is TRBV25-1; D perhaps matches TRBD2 (6 bases). V was pared by 3 bases and J by 2 bases, with 14 bases between. Germline V lookup: CDR1 MGHDK, CDR2 SYGVNS. The CDR3 consists of 16 residues.

This chain uses TRBV7-8 with TRBJ2-1, with TRBD2 matching over 11 bases. This CDR3 is built from 17 residues. CDR1 SGHVS and CDR2 FQNEAQ come from the germline V gene. V lost 3 bases to trimming and J lost 5 bases; unmatched junction nucleotides: 9. The CDR3 coding sequence is TGTGCCAGCAGCTTTAGGGAGACTAGCGGGATCCACAATGAGCAGTTCTTC. This sequence encodes CASSFRETSGIHNEQFF.

This clonotype was observed a few times. V and J are TRBV3-1 and TRBJ2-7; TRBD2 matches 11 bases. The germline CDR1 and CDR2 sequences are LGHDT and YNNKEL (reference sequence). V was clipped by 0 bases and J by 9 bases; unmatched bases: 10. The CDR3 has 16 amino acids. In nucleotides, the CDR3 is TGTGCCAGCAGCCAAGACCGCGGACTAGCGGGTATGGGGCAGTACTTC. Its protein product is CASSQDRGLAGMGQYF.

The CDR3: CASSYSGGGPSYNEQFF. As DNA, the CDR3 is TGTGCCAGCAGTTATTCCGGCGGGGGCCCGTCCTACAATGAGCAGTTCTTC. The J gene is TRBJ2-1, the V gene TRBV6-5, with a weak D call TRBD2 (7 bases). V lost 3 bases and J lost 1, with 16 bases in between. Germline CDR1 MNHEY, CDR2 SVGAGI. The CDR3 contains 17 residues.

The V call is TRBV12-3 or TRBV12-4, the J call TRBJ2-7; D might be TRBD1 (5 bases). Trimming removed 7 bases at V and 4 bases at J, with 14 bases between. This CDR3 has 13 residues. The CDR3 bases are TGTGCCAGCACCAGCGACAGTAGGTACGAGCAGTACTTC. It translates to CASTSDSRYEQYF.

This clonotype has just a few counts. The rearrangement uses TRBV19 and TRBJ2-3, with TRBD2 matching over 10 bases. Per germline, CDR1 LNHDA and CDR2 SQIVND (reference sequence). The CDR3 is made up of 15 amino acids. V dropped 5 bases and J dropped 9; count of bases not matched to a gene: 11. In DNA form, the CDR3 reads TGTGCCAGTAGTCTCAGCGGGAGGGCCTCGACAACGCAGTATTTT. Translated: CASSLSGRASTTQYF.

J is TRBJ2-1 and V is TRBV18; TRBD2 agrees at 9 bases. Germline V gene data show CDR1 as KGHSH and CDR2 as LQKENI. The CDR3 is made up of 16 amino acids. The J segment lost 2 bases and the V segment lost 2 bases, leaving 4 bases of the junction unmatched. In DNA, the CDR3 is TGTGCCAGCTCACCAATGGGACTAGCCGCCTACAATGAGCAGTTCTTC. Protein sequence: CASSPMGLAAYNEQFF.

This chain connects TRBV7-2 to TRBJ1-2, with D perhaps matching TRBD1 (6 bases). CDR3 length: 14 amino acids. Germline V gene lookup returns CDR1 SGHTA and CDR2 FQGNSA. The V gene lost 5 bases and the J gene lost 6 bases, with 16 bases spanning the gap. The CDR3, as DNA: TGTGCCAGCAGCCACCCTGACAGGATAAATGGCTACACCTTC. Translation: CASSHPDRINGYTF. The variable domain in full, with the rest retrieved from reference TRBV7-2 and TRBJ1-2, is GAGVSQSPSNKVTEKGKDVELRCDPISGHTALYWYRQSLGQGLEFLIYFQGNSAPDKSGLPSDRFSAERTGGSVSTLTIQRTQQEDSAVYLCASSHPDRINGYTFGSGTRLTVV.

A few counts support this clonotype. The rearrangement links TRBV7-6 to TRBJ2-1, with D possibly called TRBD1 or TRBD2 (5 bases each). Germline V gives CDR1 SGHVS, CDR2 FNYEAQ. CDR3 size: 17 residues. V lost 5 bases and J 6 bases, leaving 23 bases between the germline ends. The CDR3 loop reads CASSPNRGFGSRNEQFF. The CDR3 DNA reads TGTGCCAGCAGCCCCAATCGGGGCTTTGGATCGCGCAATGAGCAGTTCTTC.

In its sample, this clonotype was seen a few times. V is TRBV5-1 and J is TRBJ2-3; 9 bases are a match to TRBD2. Unmatched junction bases numbered 6, after V lost 4 bases and J lost 0 bases. The CDR3 is 16 residues long. CDR1 SGHRS and CDR2 YFSETQ come from the germline V gene. In DNA, the CDR3 is TGCGCCAGCAGCCCAAGCGGGGGGCACAGCACAGATACGCAGTATTTT. This gives the protein CASSPSGGHSTDTQYF.

The table lists this clonotype with a few counts. The chain uses TRBV6-5 and TRBJ1-6; D not resolved. This CDR3 has 15 residues. The V gene's germline CDR1 is MNHEY and CDR2 SVGAGI. The germline V and J ends were trimmed by 1 base and 0 bases, with 4 bases remaining between them. The CDR3 DNA reads as TGTGCCAGCAGTTACTGGGACTCCTATAATTCACCCCTCCACTTT. Its translation is CASSYWDSYNSPLHF.

The V and J genes are TRBV4-2 and TRBJ2-3; D is unresolved. V dropped 0 bases and J dropped 0 bases, with 16 bases sitting between them. From germline, CDR1 is LGHNA and CDR2 YNFKEQ. This CDR3 spans 18 amino acids. CDR3 nucleotides: TGTGCCAGCAGCCAAGATTATCGAGCGATTCAGAGCACAGATACGCAGTATTTT. Its protein is CASSQDYRAIQSTDTQYF.

This chain joins TRBV19 and TRBJ2-7, with 10 nucleotides matching TRBD1. From germline, CDR1 is LNHDA and CDR2 SQIVND (reference sequence). CDR3 length equals 14 residues. Unmatched junction bases numbered 4, after V lost 3 bases and J lost 5 bases. The CDR3 DNA sequence: TGTGCCAGTAGTATTCGGACAGGGGGTAACGAGCAGTACTTC. Its translation: CASSIRTGGNEQYF.

The CDR3 protein is CASSRDGHLNQPQHF. The CDR3 DNA is TGCGCCAGCAGCAGGGACGGGCACTTGAATCAGCCCCAGCATTTT. The rearrangement uses TRBV5-1 and TRBJ1-5; perhaps TRBD1 as D (5 bases). The germline gives CDR1 SGHRS, CDR2 YFSETQ. This CDR3 spans 15 amino acids. V dropped 4 bases and J dropped 4 bases, with 15 bases sitting between them.

This clonotype has a count of ten or more. V gene TRBV30 combines with J gene TRBJ1-6; no clear D. Per the germline V gene, CDR1 is GTSNPN and CDR2 is SVGIG (reference sequence). The germline V and J ends were trimmed by 2 bases and 2 bases, with 13 bases remaining between them. The CDR3 runs to 16 residues. The DNA of the CDR3 is TGTGCCTGGAGTCGATCAGGAGCGACCTATAATTCACCCCTCCACTTT. Its translation is CAWSRSGATYNSPLHF.

This clonotype was detected many times. This chain links TRBV7-2 with TRBJ2-3, with a tentative D call TRBD1 (5 bases). From germline, CDR1 is SGHTA and CDR2 FQGNSA. The V gene lost 5 bases and the J gene lost 3 bases, with 9 bases spanning the gap. The CDR3 spans 13 residues. The CDR3 DNA sequence: TGTGCCAGCAGCACCCGACAGACAGATACGCAGTATTTT. Amino acids: CASSTRQTDTQYF.

V is TRBV20-1 and J is TRBJ2-2, with a weak D call TRBD2 (7 bases). Trimming took 3 bases from V and 4 from J, leaving 15 bases between them. In germline, CDR1 is DFQATT, CDR2 SNEGSKA (reference sequence). The length of the CDR3 is 15 residues. The chain's CDR3 is CSASRGALGTGELFF. The CDR3, as DNA: TGCAGTGCTAGTCGGGGGGCGCTTGGCACCGGGGAGCTGTTTTTT.

This clonotype was observed a few times. This chain joins TRBV6-5 and TRBJ1-3, with TRBD1 as a possible D gene (5 bases). The CDR3 has 15 amino acids. V lost 2 bases and J 4 bases, leaving 12 bases between the germline ends. Germline V CDR1 and CDR2: MNHEY, SVGAGI. The CDR3 region is CASSYRATAGNTIYF. The CDR3 DNA reads as TGTGCCAGCAGTTACAGGGCGACAGCCGGAAACACCATATATTTT.

V and J are TRBV5-1 and TRBJ2-3, with D possibly matching TRBD2 (5 bases). V lost 0 bases to trimming and J lost 5 bases, with 13 bases between them. The CDR3 contains 15 residues. Germline V lookup: CDR1 SGHRS, CDR2 YFSETQ. The CDR3 region is CASSLDRGEEDTQYF. As DNA, the CDR3 is TGCGCCAGCAGCTTGGATCGGGGAGAGGAAGATACGCAGTATTTT.